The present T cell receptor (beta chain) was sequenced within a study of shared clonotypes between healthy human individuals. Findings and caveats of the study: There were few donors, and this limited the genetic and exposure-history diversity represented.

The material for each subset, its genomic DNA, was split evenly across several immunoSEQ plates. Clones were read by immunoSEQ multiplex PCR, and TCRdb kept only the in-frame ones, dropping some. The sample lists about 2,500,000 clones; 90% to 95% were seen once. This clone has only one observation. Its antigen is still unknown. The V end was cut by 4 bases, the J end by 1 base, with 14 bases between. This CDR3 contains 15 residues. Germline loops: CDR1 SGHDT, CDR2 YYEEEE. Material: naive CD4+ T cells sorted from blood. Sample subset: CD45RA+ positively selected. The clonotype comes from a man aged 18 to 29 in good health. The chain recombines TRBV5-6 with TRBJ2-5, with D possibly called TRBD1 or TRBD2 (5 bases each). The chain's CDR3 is CASSPGTEFQETQYF. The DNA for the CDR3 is TGTGCCAGCAGCCCCGGGACGGAATTCCAAGAGACCCAGTACTTC.